What follows are 32 T cell receptor beta chains derived from one specimen sequenced in a study of control samples from healthy donors and cancer patients. The assay was immunoSEQ multiplex PCR, and TCRdb's table has in-frame clones only and misses some. The top ten hold around 0.6% of the sample, which has 100,000 to 150,000 clones, over 80% seen once. The specimen sequenced was PBMCs. The origin of the receptors is an elderly man with head and neck cancer.

The chain carries TRBV7-6 and TRBJ1-1; 7 bases agree with TRBD1. With 0 bases clipped from V and 1 base from J, the junction kept 5 bases outside the gene matches. The CDR3 sequence is 16 residues long. Per germline, CDR1 SGHVS and CDR2 FNYEAQ. For the CDR3, the DNA is TGTGCCAGCAGCTTAGCAGACAGGGTGGGGAACACTGAAGCTTTCTTT. Residues: CASSLADRVGNTEAFF.

J is TRBJ1-1 and V is TRBV5-4; no definite D call. This CDR3 comprises 12 residues. The V end was cut by 4 bases, the J end by 6 bases, with 10 bases between. The germline V gene encodes CDR1 SGHNT and CDR2 YYREEE (reference sequence). The CDR3 region has the DNA TGTGCCAGCAGCGCGGTGGATGCTGAAGCTTTCTTT. Translation gives CASSAVDAEAFF.

CDR3 nucleotides: TGTGCCAGCAGCTTAGCTAGCGGGAGAGCCGAGCAGTACTTC. It yields the protein CASSLASGRAEQYF. This sequence joins TRBV7-2 and TRBJ2-7; 9 bases match TRBD2. The length of the CDR3 is 14 residues. Germline values: CDR1 SGHTA, CDR2 FQGNSA. V lost 0 bases and J lost 6; bases outside the gene matches: 3.

This clone was observed once. J is TRBJ2-1 and V is TRBV5-6, with no clear D. In germline, CDR1 is SGHDT, CDR2 YYEEEE. Trimming pared 1 base from V and 6 bases from J, leaving 14 bases between. CDR3 size: 15 residues. Here the CDR3 DNA reads TGTGCCAGCAGCTTGTCAGCGATATTTGGCAATGAGCAGTTCTTC. This translates into CASSLSAIFGNEQFF.

This chain uses TRBV12-3 or TRBV12-4 with TRBJ1-2; D possibly corresponds to TRBD1 (6 bases). The CDR3 sequence is 13 residues long. V was pared by 5 bases and J by 5 bases, with 12 bases between. The CDR3 here is CASSLRTEYGYTF. CDR3 bases: TGTGCCAGCAGTCTGAGGACAGAGTATGGCTACACCTTC.

The rearrangement uses TRBV7-9 and TRBJ2-5; D is possibly TRBD2 (6 bases). The germline V and J ends were trimmed by 5 bases and 1 base, with 8 bases remaining between them. CDR3 length equals 13 residues. Germline V gene sequence: CDR1 SEHNR, CDR2 FQNEAQ (reference sequence). DNA for the CDR3: TGTGCCAGCAGCCCTAGCGCCCAAGAGACCCAGTACTTC. Its protein is CASSPSAQETQYF. The full variable domain, rest sourced from reference TRBV7-9 and TRBJ2-5, is DTGVSQNPRHKITKRGQNVTFRCDPISEHNRLYWYRQTLGQGPEFLTYFQNEAQLEKSRLLSDRFSAERPKGSFSTLEIQRTEQGDSAMYLCASSPSAQETQYFGPGTRLLVL.

The V call is TRBV5-4, the J call TRBJ2-1; 13 bases align to TRBD2. Looked up from germline, CDR1 is SGHNT and CDR2 is YYREEE (reference sequence). This CDR3 has 17 residues. With V trimmed by 5 bases and J by 7 bases, 12 bases remained unmatched. The CDR3 coding sequence is TGTGCCAGCAGACCAGGACTAGCGGGGGTAGAAAGTAATGAGCAGTTCTTC. Translation: CASRPGLAGVESNEQFF.

This CDR3 reads CASSNPGDPYEQYF. CDR3 sequence (DNA): TGTGCCAGCAGCAACCCAGGGGACCCCTACGAGCAGTACTTC. J is TRBJ2-7 and V is TRBV7-2, with D possibly TRBD1 on 6 matching bases. Trimming took 5 bases from V and 2 from J, leaving 13 bases between them. The CDR3 contains 14 residues. Germline V gene lookup returns CDR1 SGHTA and CDR2 FQGNSA.

V usage is TRBV6-6 and J usage is TRBJ2-7, with 10 positions matching TRBD1. The germline CDR1 and CDR2 sequences are MNHNY and SVGAGI (reference sequence). CDR3 length: 13 amino acids. Trimming cost V 6 bases and J 5 bases; bases outside gene matches: 4. CDR3 DNA sequence: TGTGCCAGCAGCATGGACAGGGGGGACGAGCAGTACTTC. Amino acids: CASSMDRGDEQYF.

The chain couples TRBV28 to TRBJ2-6; 9 bases agree with TRBD1. Germline assignment: CDR1 MDHEN and CDR2 SYDVKM. The CDR3 loop spans 20 amino acids. Unmatched junction bases numbered 13, after V lost 4 bases and J lost 0 bases. The CDR3 reads CASSSTRTGEKLSGANVLTF. CDR3 bases: TGTGCCAGCAGTTCCACGAGGACAGGGGAGAAACTCTCTGGGGCCAACGTCCTGACTTTC.

The chain couples TRBV14 to TRBJ1-1; the match to TRBD1 covers 8 bases. CDR1 and CDR2 (germline): SGHDN, FVKESK. The trim removed 3 bases at V and 0 bases at J, leaving 3 bases unmatched. The CDR3 runs 15 residues. CDR3 DNA: TGTGCCAGCAGCCAGTTGACAGGGGTGAACACTGAAGCTTTCTTT. Amino acids: CASSQLTGVNTEAFF.

The J gene is TRBJ2-1, the V gene TRBV6-4, with 9 bases identical to TRBD1. The V gene end was trimmed by 4 bases and the J gene end by 4 bases; junction bases not matched to a gene: 11. Germline lookup yields CDR1 MRHNA and CDR2 SNTAGT. The CDR3 contains 17 residues. The CDR3 nucleotides are TGTGCCAGCAGTGTTCGATACGGACAGGGGCAGTACAATGAGCAGTTCTTC. Its protein is CASSVRYGQGQYNEQFF.

V gene TRBV2 combines with J gene TRBJ2-2; maybe TRBD1 (5 bases). Germline values: CDR1 SNHLY, CDR2 FYNNEI. The CDR3 totals 13 residues. V lost 7 bases and J lost 6, with 12 bases in between. This CDR3 reads CASTGNEAGELFF. Written as DNA, the CDR3 is TGTGCCAGCACAGGGAATGAGGCCGGGGAGCTGTTTTTT.

Worth noting for this clone: The sample carries other DNA sequences with the same CDR3. The V and J genes are TRBV12-5 and TRBJ2-2; D not certain. CDR3 size: 16 residues. In germline, CDR1 is LGHNT, CDR2 FRNRAP. The V end was cut by 0 bases, the J end by 0 bases, with 8 bases between. CDR3 sequence (DNA): TGTGCTAGTGGTTTGGTCGAAGGAGCGAACACCGGGGAGCTGTTTTTT. Encoded protein: CASGLVEGANTGELFF.

The chain employs TRBV6-5 and TRBJ2-3; the match to TRBD1 covers 7 bases. Germline V lookup: CDR1 MNHEY, CDR2 SVGAGI. With 4 bases clipped from V and 0 bases from J, the junction kept 4 bases outside the gene matches. The CDR3 is 15 amino acids. CDR3 amino acids: CASSFRTGSTDTQYF. The CDR3 region has the DNA TGTGCCAGCAGTTTCAGGACAGGAAGCACAGATACGCAGTATTTT.

The gene calls are TRBV4-1 and TRBJ1-4; 9 nucleotides line up with TRBD1. The CDR3 covers 15 residues. Trimming removed 3 bases from V and 4 bases from J; junction bases left unmatched: 3. Germline values: CDR1 MGHRA, CDR2 YSYEKL. The CDR3, as DNA: TGCGCCAGCAGCCATGCGGACAGGGGTAATGAAAAACTGTTTTTT. This translates into CASSHADRGNEKLFF.

This chain joins TRBV5-1 and TRBJ2-3; 11 bases fit TRBD1. This CDR3 spans 15 amino acids. Per the germline V gene, CDR1 is SGHRS and CDR2 is YFSETQ. After removal of 0 bases from V and 5 bases from J, the junction contained 2 bases not matched to a gene. CDR3 nucleotide sequence: TGCGCCAGCAGCTTGGAGGGGACAGGGGGAGATACGCAGTATTTT. This translates into CASSLEGTGGDTQYF.

The chain uses TRBV30 and TRBJ2-6, with D tentatively TRBD2 (5 bases). Trimming removed 0 bases at V and 2 bases at J, with 11 bases between. Germline V gene data show CDR1 as GTSNPN and CDR2 as SVGIG (reference sequence). This CDR3 is 16 amino acids long. CDR3 residues: CAWSVLGGAGANVLTF. DNA of the CDR3: TGTGCCTGGAGTGTACTAGGAGGTGCTGGGGCCAACGTCCTGACTTTC.

V usage is TRBV2 and J usage is TRBJ2-6; 7 nucleotides line up with TRBD1. Trimming removed 6 bases from V and 3 bases from J; junction bases left unmatched: 5. CDR1 and CDR2 from the germline V gene are SNHLY and FYNNEI. The CDR3 contains 15 residues. CDR3 DNA sequence: TGTGCCAGCAGAACAGGGGCCGGTGGGGCCAACGTCCTGACTTTC. Translating it yields CASRTGAGGANVLTF. Variable domain in full (rest from reference TRBV2 and TRBJ2-6): EPEVTQTPSHQVTQMGQEVILRCVPISNHLYFYWYRQILGQKVEFLVSFYNNEISEKSEIFDDQFSVERPDGSNFTLKIRSTKLEDSAMYFCASRTGAGGANVLTFGAGSRLTVL.

The chain couples TRBV3-1 (or the pseudogene TRBV3-2) to TRBJ2-3; 11 bases agree with TRBD2. V gave up 4 bases and J gave up 0 bases; unmatched junction bases: 3. The CDR3 is 16 residues long. The germline CDR1 and CDR2 sequences are LGHDT and YNNKEL (reference sequence). In DNA, the CDR3 is TGTGCCAGCAGCCCCTGGACTAGCGGGAGCACAGATACGCAGTATTTT. Its translation is CASSPWTSGSTDTQYF.

This rearrangement joins TRBV7-2 to TRBJ2-7; TRBD1 is a possible D gene (5 bases). The germline V and J ends were trimmed by 5 bases and 1 base, with 12 bases remaining between them. The CDR3 spans 14 residues. Germline V gene data show CDR1 as SGHTA and CDR2 as FQGNSA. The CDR3 loop reads CASSMDTFSYEQYF. The CDR3 DNA is TGTGCCAGCAGCATGGACACATTTTCCTACGAGCAGTACTTC.

V is TRBV7-9 and J is TRBJ2-7; possibly TRBD2 for D (6 bases). The CDR3 has 17 amino acids. Germline lookup yields CDR1 SEHNR and CDR2 FQNEAQ (reference sequence). The germline V and J ends were trimmed by 2 bases and 2 bases, with 19 bases remaining between them. The CDR3 DNA is TGTGCCAGCAGCTTACCGCAGGTGGGGACTGTTACCTACGAGCAGTACTTC. Protein sequence: CASSLPQVGTVTYEQYF.

This chain connects TRBV19 to TRBJ1-6; a weak D match, TRBD1 (6 bases). The V end was cut by 7 bases, the J end by 4 bases, with 11 bases between. Looked up from germline, CDR1 is LNHDA and CDR2 is SQIVND (reference sequence). This CDR3 region has 14 residues. CDR3 nucleotides: TGTGCCAGTACCTCGGACAGATATAATTCACCCCTCCACTTT. Translation gives CASTSDRYNSPLHF.

The CDR3 DNA reads TGCGCCAGCAGTTGGGGGACTAGCGGGAGGGATGAGCAGTTCTTC. Its protein product is CASSWGTSGRDEQFF. J is TRBJ2-1 and V is TRBV5-1; 16 bases map to TRBD2. The CDR3 runs to 15 residues. The germline CDR1 and CDR2 sequences are SGHRS and YFSETQ. V shed 5 bases, J shed 8 bases, and the junction held 4 bases outside the gene matches.

This rearrangement joins TRBV11-3 to TRBJ2-1, with D possibly being TRBD2 (6 bases). The CDR3 consists of 16 residues. The V gene's germline CDR1 is SGHNT and CDR2 YENEEA. The V and J ends lost 4 bases and 0 bases respectively, with 13 bases between them. In DNA form, the CDR3 reads TGTGCCAGCAGCTCCCGGCGGGGCAGCTCCTACAATGAGCAGTTCTTC. Amino acids: CASSSRRGSSYNEQFF.

J is TRBJ1-1 and V is TRBV19, with 11 bases identical to TRBD1. J gave up 7 bases and V 6 bases, and 13 bases lay outside the gene matches. The CDR3 runs to 16 residues. Germline CDR1 reads LNHDA; CDR2 reads SQIVND (reference sequence). Written as DNA, the CDR3 is TGTGCCAGTAGACTCCTGGACAGGGGGCCCCAAGGTGAAGCTTTCTTT. Encoded protein: CASRLLDRGPQGEAFF.

The V gene is TRBV19, the J gene TRBJ1-2; D is possibly TRBD1 (6 bases). The CDR3 extends over 15 amino acids. Germline CDR1 LNHDA, CDR2 SQIVND (reference sequence). With 4 bases removed from V and 1 base from J, the gap between germline ends came to 13 bases. The CDR3 nucleotides are TGTGCCAGTAGTACACAAGGAGGGGGTAACTATGGCTACACCTTC. It translates to CASSTQGGGNYGYTF.

This chain joins TRBV28 and TRBJ1-5, with TRBD1 matching over 9 bases. The V segment lost 5 bases and the J segment 4 bases; nucleotides outside the gene matches: 9. The CDR3 has 16 residues. CDR1 and CDR2 (germline): MDHEN, SYDVKM. DNA of the CDR3: TGTGCCAGCAGTCTACAGGGGGCGAGTAGGAATCAGCCCCAGCATTTT. Its translation: CASSLQGASRNQPQHF.

The gene calls are TRBV7-9 and TRBJ2-3; TRBD2 matches at 8 bases. The CDR3 sequence is 14 residues long. The germline CDR1 and CDR2 sequences are SEHNR and FQNEAQ (reference sequence). The junction had 5 bases not matched to a gene; V was cut back by 5 bases and J by 4 bases. CDR3 residues: CASSTRGGADTQYF. The CDR3 nucleotides are TGTGCCAGCAGCACACGGGGGGGCGCAGATACGCAGTATTTT.

CDR3: CASSTRMRQGVLYGYTF. The CDR3, as DNA: TGTGCCAGTAGTACTCGAATGAGACAGGGGGTCCTCTATGGCTACACCTTC. The chain employs TRBV19 and TRBJ1-2; TRBD1 aligns across 9 bases. This CDR3 region has 17 residues. CDR1 and CDR2 (germline): LNHDA, SQIVND (reference sequence). With 4 bases clipped from V and 4 bases from J, the junction kept 13 bases outside the gene matches.

The chain uses TRBV5-5 and TRBJ2-5; D is tentatively TRBD1 or TRBD2 (5 bases each). Trimming took off 4 bases at V and 8 bases at J, with 12 bases between the two ends. The CDR3 is 12 residues long. Germline assignment: CDR1 SGHKS and CDR2 YYEKEE (reference sequence). CDR3 loop: CASSPGTLTQYF. CDR3 DNA sequence: TGTGCCAGCAGCCCAGGGACCTTAACCCAGTACTTC.

This chain uses TRBV30 with TRBJ2-2, with 8 nucleotides matching TRBD2. The trim removed 0 bases at V and 7 bases at J, leaving 7 bases unmatched. Germline values: CDR1 GTSNPN, CDR2 SVGIG (reference sequence). The CDR3 has 15 residues. The CDR3 reads CAWSVVSSGYGELFF. DNA for the CDR3: TGTGCCTGGAGTGTAGTGTCTAGCGGGTACGGGGAGCTGTTTTTT.